This TCR beta chain was obtained from a study of blood T cell repertoires in COVID-19. Study context: COVID-19 samples collected from the United States, Italy and Spain covered acute and convalescent phases. T cells, B-cell-depleted T cells, or PBMCs provided the cDNA or gDNA that served as material.

As for this clone: In the same sample, other DNA sequences code for this CDR3.

In the original workflow: Researchers report that nucleated cell counts were estimated from reference gene primer amplification. Generated by immunoSEQ multiplex PCR, the TCRdb table keeps only in-frame clones and is missing some. That table furnishes V, J and clone size, whereas the DNA furnished D and trimming. The sample shows about 340,000 clones, around 83% of them seen only once. V was trimmed by 6 bases and J by 4 bases, leaving 10 bases between them. In germline, CDR1 is MDHEN, CDR2 SYDVKM. This CDR3 contains 13 residues. The material sequenced was peripheral blood. This clonotype originated in a man aged 30 to 45 with active or convalescent COVID-19. This sequence joins TRBV28 and TRBJ2-1; D gene ambiguous. CDR3 in DNA: TGTGCCAGCAGCAGTGGCGGTTACAATGAGCAGTTCTTC. As protein: CASSSGGYNEQFF.